What follows are 3 T cell receptor beta chains derived from one specimen sequenced in a study of blood T cell repertoires in COVID-19. The assay was immunoSEQ multiplex PCR, and TCRdb's table has in-frame clones only and misses some. The sample shows some 100,000 clones, around 87% of them seen only once. Sequencing input: peripheral blood. The receptors come from a woman between 25 and 40 years old with acute or convalescent COVID-19.

The CDR3 region is CASSWGTSTDTQYF. CDR3 nucleotides: TGTGCCAGCAGCTGGGGGACTAGCACAGATACGCAGTATTTT. This chain connects TRBV5-6 to TRBJ2-3; D is possibly TRBD2 (6 bases). Trimming removed 3 bases from V and 0 bases from J, with 8 bases in between. Looked up from germline, CDR1 is SGHDT and CDR2 is YYEEEE. The CDR3 is 14 amino acids. The variable domain in full, completed from reference TRBV5-6 and TRBJ2-3, reads DAGVTQSPTHLIKTRGQQVTLRCSPKSGHDTVSWYQQALGQGPQFIFQYYEEEERQRGNFPDRFSGHQFPNYSSELNVNALLLGDSALYLCASSWGTSTDTQYFGPGTRLTVL.

The chain couples TRBV5-1 to TRBJ2-3; D perhaps matches TRBD1 (6 bases). V shed 4 bases and J shed 4 bases, with 13 bases lying between them. CDR3 length: 14 residues. CDR1 is SGHRS and CDR2 is YFSETQ in the germline V gene. CDR3 nucleotide sequence: TGCGCCAGCAGCCCGGGGCAGGGGCCAGATACGCAGTATTTT. Amino acids: CASSPGQGPDTQYF. The full variable domain, rest sourced from reference TRBV5-1 and TRBJ2-3, is KAGVTQTPRYLIKTRGQQVTLSCSPISGHRSVSWYQQTPGQGLQFLFEYFSETQRNKGNFPGRFSGRQFSNSRSEMNVSTLELGDSALYLCASSPGQGPDTQYFGPGTRLTVL.

The count of this clone is one. The chain combines TRBV5-6 with TRBJ1-6; TRBD1 is a possible D gene (6 bases). The CDR3 consists of 14 residues. V lost 4 bases and J lost 5, with 10 bases in between. Germline lookup yields CDR1 SGHDT and CDR2 YYEEEE. As DNA, the CDR3 is TGTGCCAGCAGCCCCTCAGGGGATAATTCACCCCTCCACTTT. Protein product: CASSPSGDNSPLHF.